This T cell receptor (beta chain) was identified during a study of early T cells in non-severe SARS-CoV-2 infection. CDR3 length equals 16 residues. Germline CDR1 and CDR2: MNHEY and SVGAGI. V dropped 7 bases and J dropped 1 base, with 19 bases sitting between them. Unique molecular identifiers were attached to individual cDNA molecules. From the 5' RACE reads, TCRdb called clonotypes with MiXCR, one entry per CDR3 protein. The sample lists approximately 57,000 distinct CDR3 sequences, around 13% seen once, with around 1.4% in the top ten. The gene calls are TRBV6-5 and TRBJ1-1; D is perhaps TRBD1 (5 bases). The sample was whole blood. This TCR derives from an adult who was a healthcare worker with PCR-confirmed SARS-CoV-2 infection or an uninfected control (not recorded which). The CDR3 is CASKVALGGRNTEAFF. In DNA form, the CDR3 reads TGTGCCAGCAAGGTTGCCCTGGGGGGACGGAACACTGAAGCTTTCTTT.